Presented here are 26 T cell receptor beta chains from one specimen sequenced in a study of T and B cells in COVID-19 patients. Blood genomic DNA input for TRB amplification was roughly 220-500 ng. Multiplex PCR with BIOMED2 TRB-A/B primer pools amplified TRB rearrangements. TCRdb re-derived calls from the multiplex PCR reads in MiXCR, one entry per CDR3 protein. The data hold just over 7,000 distinct CDR3 sequences, with approximately 22% observed a single time. Sequences were obtained from blood. These receptors were obtained from a human donor who had recovered from COVID-19.

This clonotype was counted a few times. V is TRBV20-1 and J is TRBJ2-2; the D is unclear. The CDR3 spans 11 residues. V lost 1 base, J lost 7 bases, and 4 bases lay in between. Germline V lookup: CDR1 DFQATT, CDR2 SNEGSKA (reference sequence). The CDR3 coding sequence is TGCAGTGCTAGAGTAGTCGGGGAGCTGTTTTTT. Translation: CSARVVGELFF.

This clonotype has a count of ten or more. The J gene is TRBJ1-2, the V gene TRBV12-3 or TRBV12-4; 9 positions match TRBD1. With 3 bases clipped from V and 4 bases from J, the junction kept 6 bases outside the gene matches. The CDR3 sequence is 15 residues long. The CDR3 protein is CASSFPGQGVYGYTF. CDR3 sequence (DNA): TGTGCCAGCAGTTTTCCGGGACAGGGAGTCTATGGCTACACCTTC.

This clonotype is medium-sized within its sample. The chain joins TRBV6-6 to TRBJ2-1, with 8 positions matching TRBD1. V was clipped by 8 bases and J by 9 bases; unmatched bases: 15. CDR3 length equals 15 residues. CDR1 is MNHNY, CDR2 SVGAGI, per germline (reference sequence). CDR3 sequence reads: CASASGTGRFGEQFF. DNA of the CDR3: TGTGCCAGCGCCTCCGGGACAGGAAGATTTGGTGAGCAGTTCTTC.

V gene TRBV4-1 combines with J gene TRBJ2-3; D unresolved. Deletions cut 8 bases from V and 0 bases from J, with 12 bases between. The CDR3 extends over 14 amino acids. Per germline, CDR1 MGHRA and CDR2 YSYEKL. The CDR3 DNA sequence: TGCGCCAGCGTGTCGGATACTAGCACAGATACGCAGTATTTT. As protein: CASVSDTSTDTQYF.

In its sample, this clonotype ranks as medium-sized. The chain combines TRBV12-3 or TRBV12-4 with TRBJ2-5; 7 bases align to TRBD2. The CDR3 sequence is 15 residues long. Trimming cost V 7 bases and J 1 base; bases outside gene matches: 9. CDR3 in amino acids: CASTIGSGAQETQYF. The CDR3 DNA sequence: TGTGCCAGCACTATTGGAAGCGGGGCCCAAGAGACCCAGTACTTC.

This clonotype rates as medium-sized (0.01 to 0.1%). The chain combines TRBV18 with TRBJ2-3; D uncertain. There are 17 residues in the CDR3. Trimming cost V 4 bases and J 0 bases, with 17 bases left between them. Germline V lookup: CDR1 KGHSH, CDR2 LQKENI. The CDR3 loop is CASSQLVGRSSTDTQYF. CDR3 bases: TGTGCCAGCTCACAGCTTGTGGGCAGATCTAGCACAGATACGCAGTATTTT.

This clonotype rates as medium-sized. The V gene is TRBV19, the J gene TRBJ2-1, with a weak D call TRBD1 (5 bases). The V and J ends lost 3 bases and 0 bases respectively, with 9 bases between them. This CDR3 contains 15 residues. Germline assignment: CDR1 LNHDA and CDR2 SQIVND (reference sequence). The CDR3 reads CASSMKGSSYNEQFF. DNA for the CDR3: TGTGCCAGTAGTATGAAGGGGTCCTCCTACAATGAGCAGTTCTTC.

This sequence joins TRBV20-1 and TRBJ2-5; tentative D call: TRBD1 (6 bases). The germline gives CDR1 DFQATT, CDR2 SNEGSKA (reference sequence). The CDR3 contains 13 residues. Trimming removed 6 bases from V and 3 bases from J, with 14 bases in between. CDR3 DNA: TGCAGTGCAAAAAGTGGACAGAAAGAGACCCAGTACTTC. Residues: CSAKSGQKETQYF.

This clonotype was recorded a few times. The chain joins TRBV12-3 or TRBV12-4 to TRBJ1-2, with a tentative D call TRBD1 (5 bases). The CDR3 extends over 13 amino acids. V shed 5 bases and J shed 6 bases, with 13 bases lying between them. The DNA of the CDR3 is TGTGCCAGCAGTCGGAGGGGCGTGGATGGCTACACCTTC. Translating gives CASSRRGVDGYTF.

This clonotype is classed as large (0.1 to 1%). The chain couples TRBV19 to TRBJ1-4, with a possible D match to TRBD1 (5 bases). Trimming shortened V by 6 bases and J by 8 bases, and 16 bases separated the two germline ends. CDR3 size: 14 residues. Germline V gene data show CDR1 as LNHDA and CDR2 as SQIVND (reference sequence). This CDR3 reads CASSDRGGSEKLFF. The CDR3 bases are TGTGCCAGTAGCGACAGAGGTGGATCGGAAAAACTGTTTTTT.

This clonotype has a count of ten or more. The CDR3 bases are TGTGCCTCCACGTGGGAGGGGGCCGGGGAGCTGTTTTTT. Encoded protein: CASTWEGAGELFF. The J gene is TRBJ2-2, the V gene TRBV6-1, with a weak D call TRBD2 (7 bases). This CDR3 is built from 13 residues. The V end lost 11 bases, the J end lost 6 bases, and 16 bases lay between the germline ends. CDR1 and CDR2 from the germline V gene are MNHNS and SASEGT.

The rearrangement joins TRBV19 to TRBJ1-5; D might be TRBD1 (6 bases). CDR3 length: 14 amino acids. Trimming removed 7 bases at V and 6 bases at J, with 16 bases between. Germline lookup yields CDR1 LNHDA and CDR2 SQIVND (reference sequence). The CDR3 DNA reads TGTGCCAGTATGGGGGAGGGGGGCGGTCAGCCCCAGCATTTT. This sequence encodes CASMGEGGGQPQHF.

This clonotype showed up just a few times. The rearrangement joins TRBV5-6 to TRBJ1-2, with a possible D match to TRBD1 (6 bases). Germline CDR1 reads SGHDT; CDR2 reads YYEEEE. The CDR3 is 16 amino acids. Trimming removed 0 bases from V and 2 bases from J, with 14 bases in between. CDR3 region: CASSLVGSGQNYGYTF. The CDR3 nucleotides read TGTGCCAGCAGCTTGGTAGGGTCTGGACAGAACTATGGCTACACCTTC.

By share, this clonotype counts as medium-sized (0.01 to 0.1%). The chain employs TRBV30 and TRBJ2-3; tentative D call: TRBD2 (6 bases). This CDR3 has 14 amino acids. Germline V CDR1 and CDR2: GTSNPN, SVGIG (reference sequence). Deletions cut 4 bases from V and 1 base from J, with 12 bases between. CDR3 coding DNA: TGTGCCTGGATCTGGCGGGGTGGCACAGATACGCAGTATTTT. Residues: CAWIWRGGTDTQYF. The variable domain in full, completed from reference TRBV30 and TRBJ2-3, reads SQTIHQWPATLVQPVGSPLSLECTVEGTSNPNLYWYRQAAGRGLQLLFYSVGIGQISSEVPQNLSASRPQDRQFILSSKKLLLSDSGFYLCAWIWRGGTDTQYFGPGTRLTVL.

This rearrangement joins TRBV29-1 to TRBJ2-2; D perhaps matches TRBD1 (6 bases). CDR1 is SQVTM, CDR2 ANQGSEA, per germline. The V and J ends lost 1 base and 5 bases respectively, with 14 bases between them. The CDR3 has 15 amino acids. CDR3 sequence: CSVEGGRGETGELFF. Written as DNA, the CDR3 is TGCAGCGTTGAAGGGGGCAGGGGTGAAACCGGGGAGCTGTTTTTT.

The chain recombines TRBV7-6 with TRBJ2-5; D perhaps matches TRBD2 (5 bases). Germline values: CDR1 SGHVS, CDR2 FNYEAQ. This CDR3 comprises 14 residues. Trimming took off 1 base at V and 8 bases at J, with 14 bases between the two ends. CDR3 DNA: TGTGCCAGCAGCTTAGATCCTCCCCCGGGAACCCAGTACTTC. Translation gives CASSLDPPPGTQYF.

The gene calls are TRBV6-1 and TRBJ2-3, with 10 bases identical to TRBD2. CDR1 is MNHNS and CDR2 is SASEGT in the germline V gene. The CDR3 runs 19 residues. Unmatched junction bases numbered 16, after V lost 5 bases and J lost 2 bases. In nucleotides, the CDR3 is TGTGCCAGCAGTTTTTCTTATGTAGCGGGGGGAACCATCACAGATACGCAGTATTTT. Translation: CASSFSYVAGGTITDTQYF.

Judged by abundance, this clonotype is medium-sized. V gene TRBV6-1 combines with J gene TRBJ2-7, with 11 positions matching TRBD1. CDR1 MNHNS and CDR2 SASEGT come from the germline V gene. The CDR3 extends over 14 amino acids. Unmatched junction bases numbered 1, after V lost 3 bases and J lost 3 bases. The CDR3 loop reads CASSDGTGGYEQYF. The DNA for the CDR3 is TGTGCCAGCAGTGACGGGACAGGGGGCTACGAGCAGTACTTC.

This clonotype is classed as medium-sized. This chain links TRBV30 with TRBJ1-5; TRBD1 aligns across 7 bases. Trimming cost V 3 bases and J 3 bases; bases outside gene matches: 5. Germline CDR1 GTSNPN, CDR2 SVGIG (reference sequence). The CDR3 sequence is 14 residues long. CDR3 sequence: CAWSKTGDNQPQHF. For the CDR3, the DNA is TGTGCCTGGAGCAAAACAGGGGACAATCAGCCCCAGCATTTT.

The chain combines TRBV11-1 with TRBJ1-2; 9 bases fit TRBD1. Germline loops: CDR1 SGHAT, CDR2 FQDESV (reference sequence). Germline trimming cut 5 bases from V and 5 bases from J; bases unmatched to any gene: 9. The CDR3 sequence is 15 residues long. The CDR3: CASSHGQGFRYGYTF. In DNA, the CDR3 is TGTGCCAGCAGCCACGGACAGGGGTTTAGGTATGGCTACACCTTC.

This chain uses TRBV7-9 with TRBJ2-7; TRBD1 matches 9 bases. Germline V gene data show CDR1 as SEHNR and CDR2 as FQNEAQ (reference sequence). Trimming cost V 5 bases and J 4 bases; bases outside gene matches: 12. The CDR3 has 16 amino acids. The CDR3 here is CASSPQQGAVRYEQYF. CDR3 coding DNA: TGTGCCAGCAGCCCGCAACAGGGGGCGGTACGATACGAGCAGTACTTC.

This clonotype is medium-sized (0.01 to 0.1%). This chain joins TRBV19 and TRBJ2-3, with 10 bases matching TRBD2. The CDR3 has 14 amino acids. Germline CDR1 is LNHDA and CDR2 is SQIVND (reference sequence). V lost 4 bases to trimming and J lost 6 bases; unmatched junction nucleotides: 4. CDR3 bases: TGTGCCAGTAGTAACCTAGCGGGGGCCGATACGCAGTATTTT. Amino acids: CASSNLAGADTQYF.

On this clonotype: Germline is not matched at one junction end, which may reflect a read error. Written as DNA, the CDR3 is TGTGCCAGCAGTTTAGAGCGGGGGGTCGTACAAGAGACCCAGTACTTC. Translated: CASSLERGVVQETQYF. This chain links TRBV7-6 with TRBJ2-5; 9 nucleotides match TRBD2. CDR1 is SGHVS, CDR2 FNYEAQ, per germline. The CDR3 contains 16 residues.

Relative to its sample, this clonotype is large. The chain uses TRBV19 and TRBJ2-2, with D possibly being TRBD1 (5 bases). Trimming cost V 1 base and J 0 bases, with 6 bases left between them. Per the germline V gene, CDR1 is LNHDA and CDR2 is SQIVND (reference sequence). The CDR3 spans 15 residues. CDR3 sequence (DNA): TGTGCCAGTAGTATAGTAGGGGCGAACACCGGGGAGCTGTTTTTT. Protein product: CASSIVGANTGELFF.

This clonotype appeared once. The gene calls are TRBV19 and TRBJ2-5; 9 bases align to TRBD2. CDR1 and CDR2 (germline): LNHDA, SQIVND (reference sequence). Trimming took 9 bases from V and 4 from J; bases not matched to a gene: 12. There are 15 residues in the CDR3. The CDR3 protein is CASARVAGGRETQYF. CDR3 DNA: TGTGCCAGCGCGAGGGTGGCGGGGGGGCGAGAGACCCAGTACTTC. Based on the CDR3 plus reference TRBV19 and TRBJ2-5, the full variable domain is DGGITQSPKYLFRKEGQNVTLSCEQNLNHDAMYWYRQDPGQGLRLIYYSQIVNDFQKGDIAEGYSVSREKKESFPLTVTSAQKNPTAFYLCASARVAGGRETQYFGPGTRLLVL.

This clonotype was counted only a few times. This rearrangement joins TRBV7-2 to TRBJ1-4, with 7 nucleotides matching TRBD1. This CDR3 spans 13 amino acids. After removal of 6 bases from V and 7 bases from J, the junction contained 5 bases not matched to a gene. In germline, CDR1 is SGHTA, CDR2 FQGNSA. As DNA, the CDR3 is TGTGCCAGCAGTTCCGGGACAGCTGAAAAACTGTTTTTT. It specifies CASSSGTAEKLFF.